This is a list of T cell receptor beta chains from one sample in a study of T-cell reconstitution after alpha-beta-depleted transplantation in children. One entry per CDR3 protein, called by TCRdb with MiXCR from the PCR reads. This sample has around 500,000 distinct CDR3 sequences, with 20% to 25% found just once. Sequenced material: PBMCs, mostly from graft donor cells, taken 360 days after TCRalphabeta/CD19-depleted stem cell transplant. The receptor source for this set is a boy less than two years old who had a stem cell transplant for acute myeloid leukemia, so the T cells may come from the graft donor. The CDR3 runs from the conserved cysteine through the conserved F or W. A D gene is named only where the DNA matches it firmly. Expanded clones get a size class; other rows say once, few or many, or leave the size out.

>.|TRBJ2-2|15|TRBV5-1|.
TGCGCCAGCAGCTTGGAGGGACAAACCACCGGGGAGCTGTTTTTT
CASSLEGQTTGELFF
>.|TRBJ2-3|14|TRBV3-1|.
TGTGCCAGCAGCCAAGTTGCGCCCTCGGATACGCAGTATTTT
CASSQVAPSDTQYF
>.|TRBJ2-5|17|TRBV7-2|TRBD2
TGTGCCAGCAACACACAGGGGCTAGCGGGGGCCCAAGAGACCCAGTACTTC
CASNTQGLAGAQETQYF
>few|TRBJ2-2|15|TRBV12-3/TRBV12-4|TRBD1
TGTGCCAGCAACGGGGGACAGGGTCCAACCGGGGAGCTGTTTTTT
CASNGGQGPTGELFF
>many|TRBJ2-3|13|TRBV15|.
TGTGCCACCAGCAGAGATGAAGGGAATACGCAGTATTTT
CATSRDEGNTQYF
>few|TRBJ1-6|15|TRBV20-1|.
TGCAGTGCTAGCGGAGGGGCGGGTTATAATTCACCCCTCCACTTT
CSASGGAGYNSPLHF
>many|TRBJ2-3|13|TRBV20-1|.
TGCAGTGCCGGAGGGGGAGTCACAGATACGCAGTATTTT
CSAGGGVTDTQYF
>many|TRBJ2-3|11|TRBV28|.
TGTGCCAGCAGCGGGGACCTTACGCAGTATTTT
CASSGDLTQYF
>many|TRBJ2-5|15|TRBV20-1|TRBD2
TGCAGTGCTAGACTAGCGGGGGCAAACCAAGAGACCCAGTACTTC
CSARLAGANQETQYF
>.|TRBJ1-4|11|TRBV27|TRBD1
TGTGCCAGCAGGGGGGGCAGGGGGCTTCTTTTT
CASRGGRGLLF
>.|TRBJ2-1|19|TRBV4-3|.
TGCGCCAGCAGCCAAGAGTGGAGTGCCGGACAGAGCTCCTACAATGAGCAGTTCTTC
CASSQEWSAGQSSYNEQFF
>few|TRBJ2-5|16|TRBV11-2|TRBD2
TGTGCCAGCAGCTGGTCTAGCGGGGGCTCCCAAGAGACCCAGTACTTC
CASSWSSGGSQETQYF
>few|TRBJ1-3|20|TRBV7-9|TRBD1
TGTGCCAGCAGCTCAGCTCGTCGGGACAGGGGAGAACTTCCTGGAAACACCATATATTTT
CASSSARRDRGELPGNTIYF
>.|TRBJ2-1|14|TRBV13|.
TGTGCCAGCAGCAGCCTACAGGCTTGGGATGAGCAGTTCTTC
CASSSLQAWDEQFF
>many|TRBJ2-6|17|TRBV4-1|.
TGCGCCAGCAGCCAAGATCAGCAAGTCTCTGGGGCCAACGTCCTGACTTTC
CASSQDQQVSGANVLTF
>.|TRBJ2-5|15|TRBV29-1|TRBD2
TGCAGCGTTCTCGTACGGGGGGGCCTTCAAGAGACCCAGTACTTC
CSVLVRGGLQETQYF
>.|TRBJ2-2|15|TRBV13|.
TGTGCCAGCAGCCGGGGGACACTGAACACCGGGGAGCTGTTTTTT
CASSRGTLNTGELFF
>few|TRBJ2-1|14|TRBV6-5|.
TGTGCCAGCAGTTACCTCGGCCCTATTGATGAGCAGTTCTTC
CASSYLGPIDEQFF
>many|TRBJ1-6|13|TRBV7-2|.
TGTGCCAGCAGCTTGGGGATAAATTCACCCCTCCACTTT
CASSLGINSPLHF
>.|TRBJ2-7|16|TRBV20-1|.
TGCAGTGCTAGAGATTTGGGGAGGGGGAGTCGGTACGAGCAGTACTTC
CSARDLGRGSRYEQYF
>once|TRBJ1-2|14|TRBV21-1|.
TGTGCCAGCAGTATGCCCGGACAGGGCTATGGCTACACCTTC
CASSMPGQGYGYTF
>many|TRBJ2-1|14|TRBV5-1|.
TGCGCCAGCAGCTTGGGCAATAACTACAATGAGCAGTTCTTC
CASSLGNNYNEQFF
>few|TRBJ1-1|12|TRBV12-3/TRBV12-4|.
TGTGCCAGCAGTTTTTACAGGACTGAAGCTTTCTTT
CASSFYRTEAFF
>.|TRBJ2-1|15|TRBV7-8|TRBD1
TGTGCCAGCAGTAGCCGGGACAGGGTTTCCCATGAGCAGTTCTTC
CASSSRDRVSHEQFF
>few|TRBJ2-7|13|TRBV20-1|.
TGCAGTGCTAGCGGAACTCAGGGACTCGAGCAGTACTTC
CSASGTQGLEQYF
>many|TRBJ2-3|14|TRBV5-5|.
TGTGCCAGCAGCTTGGCGGGGGCTGGAGATACGCAGTATTTT
CASSLAGAGDTQYF
>many|TRBJ2-1|18|TRBV4-1|TRBD2
TGCGCCAGCAGCCAAGTAGCGGGAAGAGCGGGGGGGTTCAATGAGCAGTTCTTC
CASSQVAGRAGGFNEQFF
>.|TRBJ2-7|12|TRBV25-1|.
TGTGCCAGCAGTGACTGGGCTTACGAGCAGTACTTC
CASSDWAYEQYF
>.|TRBJ2-1|12|TRBV5-1|.
TGCGCCAGCAGAATGACGGAGTTTGAGCAGTTCTTC
CASRMTEFEQFF
>many|TRBJ2-2|17|TRBV3-1|TRBD2
TGTGCCAGCAGCCAACTACGACTAGCGGGATTGACCGGGGAGCTGTTTTTT
CASSQLRLAGLTGELFF
>.|TRBJ1-2|13|TRBV12-3/TRBV12-4|.
TGTGCCAGCAGTTTTGACGGGAACTATGGCTACACCTTC
CASSFDGNYGYTF
>many|TRBJ1-2|15|TRBV12-3/TRBV12-4|.
TGTGCCAGCAGCTCCGGGACACCAACCAACTATGGCTACACCTTC
CASSSGTPTNYGYTF
>few|TRBJ1-2|15|TRBV6-5|.
TGTGCCAGCAGTTATGGGGGAAAGGGGTACTATGGCTACACCTTC
CASSYGGKGYYGYTF
>.|TRBJ2-3|12|TRBV6-2/TRBV6-3|.
TGTGCCAGCAGTTCTTATTGGGATACGCAGTATTTT
CASSSYWDTQYF
>many|TRBJ2-1|14|TRBV7-2|.
TGTGCCAGCAGCCCCGGGCCCTGGTTGGATGAGCAGTTCTTC
CASSPGPWLDEQFF
>few|TRBJ2-3|16|TRBV6-5|TRBD1
TGTGCCAGCAGTTACGGCCTCCAGGGGGCTATAGATACGCAGTATTTT
CASSYGLQGAIDTQYF
>many|TRBJ2-1|19|TRBV4-1|TRBD1
TGCGCCAGCAGCCAAGGCGGAGGACAGGGGGGAAGGCATCGAAATGAGCAGTTCTTC
CASSQGGGQGGRHRNEQFF
>few|TRBJ2-6|17|TRBV30|TRBD1
TGTGCCTGGAGGCGAGGGACAGGGGGCCCTGGGGCCAACGTCCTGACTTTC
CAWRRGTGGPGANVLTF
>many|TRBJ1-2|14|TRBV7-2|.
TGTGCCAGCAGCTTAGACCCGGGATGGTATGGCTACACCTTC
CASSLDPGWYGYTF
>many|TRBJ2-7|14|TRBV5-5|TRBD2
TGTGCCAGCAGCCCGACTAGCGGGGTGCTACCGCAGTACTTC
CASSPTSGVLPQYF
>.|TRBJ2-1|14|TRBV10-3|TRBD2
TGTGCCATCAGTGGTACGGGGGGTTACAATGAGCAGTTCTTC
CAISGTGGYNEQFF
>many|TRBJ2-5|14|TRBV7-9|.
TGTGCCAGCAGCCCCCCGGCCAGCCGAGAGACCCAGTACTTC
CASSPPASRETQYF
>many|TRBJ2-7|13|TRBV29-1|TRBD1
TGCAGCGTTGCACTGACAGGGATCTACGAGCAGTACTTC
CSVALTGIYEQYF
>few|TRBJ2-1|15|TRBV20-1|TRBD2
TGCAGTGCGGAAGAGAGGCGGGGGGCCGACAATGAGCAGTTCTTC
CSAEERRGADNEQFF
>many|TRBJ2-3|16|TRBV6-5|TRBD2
TGTGCCAGCAGTTTTTTCACGGGGGGGGCCAAGGATACGCAGTATTTT
CASSFFTGGAKDTQYF
>.|TRBJ2-3|16|TRBV12-3/TRBV12-4|TRBD2
TGTGCCAGCAGTTTGGCGCGGGGGGGCCTAACAGATACGCAGTATTTT
CASSLARGGLTDTQYF
>.|TRBJ1-4|13|TRBV6-5|TRBD1
TGTGCCAGCAGTTGGGACAGGGACGAAAAACTGTTTTTT
CASSWDRDEKLFF
>many|TRBJ2-7|14|TRBV9|TRBD1
TGCGCCAGCAGCGTGGGACAGTCATCCTACGAGCAGTACTTC
CASSVGQSSYEQYF
>few|TRBJ2-2|14|TRBV20-1|TRBD1
TGCAGTGCTAGAGTACAGGGGGTCGCCGGGGAGCTGTTTTTT
CSARVQGVAGELFF
>many|TRBJ2-5|14|TRBV29-1|.
TGCAGCGTTGGGGGACATCTAAAACAAGAGACCCAGTACTTC
CSVGGHLKQETQYF